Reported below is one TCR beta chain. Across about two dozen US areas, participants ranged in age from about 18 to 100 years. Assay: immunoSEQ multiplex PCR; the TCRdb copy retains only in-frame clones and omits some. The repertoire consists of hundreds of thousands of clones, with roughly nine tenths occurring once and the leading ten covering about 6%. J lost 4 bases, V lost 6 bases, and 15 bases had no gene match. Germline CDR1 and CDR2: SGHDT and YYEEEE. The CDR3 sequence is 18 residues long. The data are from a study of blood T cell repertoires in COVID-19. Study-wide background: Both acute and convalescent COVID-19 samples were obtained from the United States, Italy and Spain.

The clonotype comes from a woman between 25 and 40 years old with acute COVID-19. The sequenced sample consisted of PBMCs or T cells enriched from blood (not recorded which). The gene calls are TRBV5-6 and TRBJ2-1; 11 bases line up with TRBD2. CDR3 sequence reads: CASTIGGTSGEEYNEQFF. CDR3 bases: TGTGCCAGCACCATTGGCGGGACTAGCGGAGAGGAGTACAATGAGCAGTTCTTC.